This T cell receptor beta chain was found in a study of T-cell memory formation after mild COVID-19. The overall study: Among the donors, TCR clusters were largely specific to each donor.

This clonotype has a handful of counts. Its target is unknown. Study-wide results and limits: A second wave expanding day 15 to 37 was CD4+-biased; contracting clones were balanced.

The V and J ends lost 4 bases and 7 bases respectively, with 10 bases between them. Per germline, CDR1 SGHAT and CDR2 FQNNGV. CDR3 size: 12 residues. TCRdb redid the calling of the 5' RACE reads with MiXCR, one entry per CDR3 protein. This sample has about 320,000 distinct CDR3 sequences, with 13% to 15% found just once. The receptor was isolated from a young man who had mild COVID-19 (a few samples of this study predate the infection). Cell type and time point are not known. The chain combines TRBV11-2 with TRBJ1-1; D ambiguous. Specimen: PBMCs or a T cell subset sorted from them (not recorded which). The CDR3 loop reads CASSSDGSEAFF. In nucleotides, the CDR3 is TGTGCCAGCAGCTCGGACGGCAGTGAAGCTTTCTTT.